Shown below are 27 T cell receptor beta chains from a single sample sequenced in a study of control samples from healthy donors and cancer patients. TCRdb's table, derived via immunoSEQ multiplex PCR, lists solely in-frame clones and lacks some. The table shows some 37,000 clones, with about 93% occurring only once. Sequenced material: blood. Receptor source: a woman between 50 and 59 years old in good health.

V is TRBV19 and J is TRBJ1-6; D is undetermined. Trimming shortened V by 6 bases and J by 7 bases, and 16 bases separated the two germline ends. Germline V gene data show CDR1 as LNHDA and CDR2 as SQIVND (reference sequence). There are 15 residues in the CDR3. The CDR3 is CASSTFGFRNSPLHF. CDR3 nucleotide sequence: TGTGCCAGTAGCACCTTTGGGTTTAGGAATTCACCCCTCCACTTT.

As concerns this clone: The same CDR3 can be traced to other DNA sequences in this sample. The chain has TRBV6-2 or TRBV6-3 and TRBJ2-6; the D call may be TRBD1 or TRBD2 (5 bases each). The CDR3 has 15 amino acids. Trimming left V 6 bases short and J 0 bases short, with 9 bases between. CDR1 and CDR2 from the germline V gene are MNHEY and SVGEGT. The CDR3: CASSSGSSGANVLTF. The CDR3 bases are TGTGCCAGCAGCTCAGGGAGCTCTGGGGCCAACGTCCTGACTTTC.

This clone was counted a single time. The chain joins TRBV18 to TRBJ2-7; D not certain. CDR1 is KGHSH and CDR2 is LQKENI in the germline V gene. Trimming took 1 base from V and 4 from J, leaving 8 bases between them. The length of the CDR3 is 13 residues. Here the CDR3 reads CASSPQEGYEQYF. In DNA, the CDR3 is TGTGCCAGCTCACCACAAGAAGGATACGAGCAGTACTTC.

The rearrangement uses TRBV7-8 and TRBJ1-3, with D hard to call. With 1 base removed from V and 3 bases from J, the gap between germline ends came to 10 bases. This CDR3 has 15 amino acids. Germline loops: CDR1 SGHVS, CDR2 FQNEAQ. CDR3 in amino acids: CASSLGKSGGNTIYF. CDR3 in DNA: TGTGCCAGCAGCTTAGGCAAATCAGGTGGAAACACCATATATTTT.

The rearrangement joins TRBV19 to TRBJ1-1, with D uncertain. Per germline, CDR1 LNHDA and CDR2 SQIVND (reference sequence). Trimming left V 8 bases short and J 5 bases short, with 12 bases between. CDR3 length equals 12 residues. CDR3 region: CASSEARTEAFF. CDR3 DNA sequence: TGTGCCAGTTCCGAGGCACGGACTGAAGCTTTCTTT.

The chain uses TRBV6-2 or TRBV6-3 and TRBJ1-6, with 7 bases lining up with TRBD1. The CDR3 sequence is 17 residues long. The V segment lost 6 bases and the J segment 0 bases; nucleotides outside the gene matches: 8. Germline loops: CDR1 MNHEY, CDR2 SVGEGT. CDR3 protein: CASSRLGTASYNSPLHF. CDR3 sequence (DNA): TGTGCCAGCAGCCGCCTTGGGACAGCCTCCTATAATTCACCCCTCCACTTT.

The gene calls are TRBV7-6 and TRBJ2-4; TRBD2 agrees at 10 bases. J gave up 6 bases and V 1 base, and 6 bases lay outside the gene matches. CDR3 length equals 16 residues. The germline gives CDR1 SGHVS, CDR2 FNYEAQ. CDR3 amino acids: CASSLVASGGGNIQYF. DNA of the CDR3: TGTGCCAGCAGCTTAGTGGCTAGCGGGGGTGGAAACATTCAGTACTTC.

The V gene is TRBV28, the J gene TRBJ2-7, with D perhaps given as TRBD1 or TRBD2 (5 bases each). Germline-derived CDR1 and CDR2 are MDHEN and SYDVKM. The CDR3 contains 12 residues. The V gene lost 6 bases and the J gene lost 7 bases, with 13 bases spanning the gap. CDR3 bases: TGTGCCAGCAGCAGGGTCAGGAGGGAGCAGTACTTC. Translating gives CASSRVRREQYF.

The chain recombines TRBV12-5 with TRBJ2-1, with 9 bases lining up with TRBD2. CDR3 length: 16 amino acids. Losses at the gene ends were 2 bases for V and 5 bases for J; bases not matched to a gene: 7. CDR1 and CDR2 (germline): LGHNT, FRNRAP. In DNA, the CDR3 is TGTGCTAGTGGTTTGCGCGGGGGGGCGGGTCACAATGAGCAGTTCTTC. Translating it yields CASGLRGGAGHNEQFF.

The chain combines TRBV4-1 with TRBJ1-3; D unclear. V was shortened by 2 bases and J by 1 base, with 9 bases between the two germline ends. Germline V gene sequence: CDR1 MGHRA, CDR2 YSYEKL. The CDR3 spans 15 residues. CDR3 coding DNA: TGCGCCAGCAGCCAACCTTCGGGATCTGGAAACACCATATATTTT. It translates to CASSQPSGSGNTIYF.

The V call is TRBV15, the J call TRBJ2-7, with 7 bases identical to TRBD1. Trimming cost V 2 bases and J 6 bases; bases outside gene matches: 7. Per the germline V gene, CDR1 is LNHNV and CDR2 is YYDKDF (reference sequence). The CDR3 runs to 14 residues. The CDR3 DNA reads TGTGCCACCAGCAGACAGGGACAGTTGAGCGAGCAGTACTTC. Amino acid sequence: CATSRQGQLSEQYF.

V is TRBV5-4 and J is TRBJ1-4; D is possibly TRBD1 (6 bases). V gave up 3 bases and J gave up 8 bases, with 11 bases separating them. The CDR3 is made up of 13 amino acids. The germline V gene has CDR1 SGHNT and CDR2 YYREEE (reference sequence). The CDR3 bases are TGTGCCAGCAGCTCACAGGGTTCCGAAAAACTGTTTTTT. This sequence encodes CASSSQGSEKLFF.

The chain has TRBV19 and TRBJ1-1; D is undetermined. CDR3 length: 14 residues. V was shortened by 6 bases and J by 2 bases, with 13 bases between the two germline ends. Germline V lookup: CDR1 LNHDA, CDR2 SQIVND (reference sequence). CDR3 nucleotide sequence: TGTGCCAGTAGGGCCGTTCCCGTAAACACTGAAGCTTTCTTT. It translates to CASRAVPVNTEAFF. Variable domain in full (rest from reference TRBV19 and TRBJ1-1): DGGITQSPKYLFRKEGQNVTLSCEQNLNHDAMYWYRQDPGQGLRLIYYSQIVNDFQKGDIAEGYSVSREKKESFPLTVTSAQKNPTAFYLCASRAVPVNTEAFFGQGTRLTVV.

The rearrangement joins TRBV7-2 to TRBJ1-6, with TRBD1 as a possible D gene (5 bases). The V gene's germline CDR1 is SGHTA and CDR2 FQGNSA. The germline V and J ends were trimmed by 1 base and 7 bases, with 8 bases remaining between them. CDR3 size: 14 residues. Written as DNA, the CDR3 is TGTGCCAGCAGCTTAGTGGGGCGCAATTCACCCCTCCACTTT. It translates to CASSLVGRNSPLHF.

V gene TRBV24-1 combines with J gene TRBJ2-1, with a weak D call TRBD2 (5 bases). V was trimmed by 3 bases and J by 0 bases, leaving 17 bases between them. CDR1 and CDR2 (germline): KGHDR, SFDVKD. This CDR3 has 18 residues. The CDR3 coding sequence is TGTGCCACCAGTGATCCTAATCCGGGGAGCCGCTCCTACAATGAGCAGTTCTTC. Translated: CATSDPNPGSRSYNEQFF.

This chain links TRBV7-9 with TRBJ2-1; D is perhaps TRBD1 (6 bases). This CDR3 is 15 amino acids long. Germline assignment: CDR1 SEHNR and CDR2 FQNEAQ (reference sequence). V lost 6 bases and J 0 bases, leaving 12 bases between the germline ends. CDR3 region: CASRARDNSYNEQFF. CDR3 bases: TGTGCCAGCAGAGCCAGGGACAACTCCTACAATGAGCAGTTCTTC.

The rearrangement joins TRBV7-3 to TRBJ2-1; TRBD2 aligns across 7 bases. V shed 0 bases and J 6 bases; nucleotides not matched to a gene: 2. This CDR3 has 14 residues. Germline-derived CDR1 and CDR2 are SGHTA and FQGTGA. The CDR3 DNA reads as TGTGCCAGCAGCTTAACTTCGGGAGGCAATGAGCAGTTCTTC. This encodes CASSLTSGGNEQFF.

The chain uses TRBV7-9 and TRBJ2-1; D not certain. Germline-derived CDR1 and CDR2 are SEHNR and FQNEAQ (reference sequence). The CDR3 extends over 14 amino acids. Trimming removed 8 bases from V and 6 bases from J, with 17 bases in between. CDR3 sequence: CASGPLRNPNEQFF. The CDR3 coding sequence is TGTGCCAGCGGACCTCTTAGGAACCCCAATGAGCAGTTCTTC. Looking up the rest from reference TRBV7-9 and TRBJ2-1 gives the full variable domain: DTGVSQNPRHKITKRGQNVTFRCDPISEHNRLYWYRQTLGQGPEFLTYFQNEAQLEKSRLLSDRFSAERPKGSFSTLEIQRTEQGDSAMYLCASGPLRNPNEQFFGPGTRLTVL.

Concerning this clone: The junction and the germline gene differ at one end; a read error may be behind it. The J gene is TRBJ2-7, the V gene TRBV11-2, with D possibly TRBD1 on 6 matching bases. The CDR3 runs 13 residues. The V gene's germline CDR1 is SGHAT and CDR2 FQNNGV. The CDR3 region is CASSLGGRAGVLF. The CDR3 bases are TGTGCCAGCAGCTTAGGGGGCCGGGCAGGGGTTCTTTTC.

The chain joins TRBV6-5 to TRBJ2-2; D not resolved. Germline lookup yields CDR1 MNHEY and CDR2 SVGAGI. V lost 1 base and J 1 base, leaving 4 bases between the germline ends. The CDR3 runs 14 residues. The CDR3, as DNA: TGTGCCAGCAGTTACTTGGTGAACACCGGGGAGCTGTTTTTT. It is translated as CASSYLVNTGELFF.

The DNA for the CDR3 is TGTGCCAGCAAGGAAAACCAGGGATACGAGCAGTACTTC. Translated: CASKENQGYEQYF. The chain employs TRBV6-5 and TRBJ2-7; D may be TRBD1 (5 bases). This CDR3 comprises 13 residues. Germline CDR1 is MNHEY and CDR2 is SVGAGI. Trimming stripped 7 bases from V and 4 bases from J, with 14 bases between.

This chain connects TRBV3-1 (or the pseudogene TRBV3-2) to TRBJ2-7, with TRBD1 matching 7 bases. V dropped 6 bases and J dropped 3; count of bases not matched to a gene: 5. Germline CDR1 and CDR2: LGHDT and YNNKEL (reference sequence). CDR3 length: 13 amino acids. DNA of the CDR3: TGTGCCAGCAGACCACGGGACAGCTACGAGCAGTACTTC. It encodes CASRPRDSYEQYF.

The chain carries TRBV6-4 and TRBJ1-2; weak D call: TRBD1 (5 bases). CDR1 is MRHNA and CDR2 is SNTAGT in the germline V gene. The V end was cut by 2 bases, the J end by 7 bases, with 8 bases between. This CDR3 is 12 amino acids long. Here the CDR3 DNA reads TGTGCCAGCAGTGACGGACATATTGGCTACACCTTC. It encodes CASSDGHIGYTF.

The chain joins TRBV18 to TRBJ1-1; D unresolved. The ends were cut back, 6 bases at V and 5 bases at J, with 10 bases in the middle. CDR3 length: 12 residues. The V gene's germline CDR1 is KGHSH and CDR2 LQKENI. CDR3 in amino acids: CASSSQRTEAFF. CDR3 nucleotide sequence: TGTGCCAGCTCGTCTCAGCGGACTGAAGCTTTCTTT. The full variable domain, in which reference TRBV18 and TRBJ1-1 provide the parts outside the CDR3, is NAGVMQNPRHLVRRRGQEARLRCSPMKGHSHVYWYRQLPEEGLKFMVYLQKENIIDESGMPKERFSAEFPKEGPSILRIQQVVRGDSAAYFCASSSQRTEAFFGQGTRLTVV.

This rearrangement joins TRBV5-4 to TRBJ2-2, with TRBD1 matching over 7 bases. Germline CDR1 is SGHNT and CDR2 is YYREEE (reference sequence). Losses at the gene ends were 0 bases for V and 7 bases for J; bases not matched to a gene: 6. The CDR3 extends over 15 amino acids. The CDR3 is CASSLGDRVVGELFF. CDR3 nucleotides: TGTGCCAGCAGCTTGGGCGACAGGGTAGTCGGGGAGCTGTTTTTT.

The V call is TRBV7-9, the J call TRBJ1-1, with a tentative D call TRBD1 (5 bases). Germline CDR1 and CDR2: SEHNR and FQNEAQ (reference sequence). This CDR3 is built from 15 residues. Deletions cut 5 bases from V and 5 bases from J, with 18 bases between. This CDR3 reads CASSPILGGVTEAFF. The CDR3 DNA sequence: TGTGCCAGCAGCCCAATATTAGGAGGGGTGACTGAAGCTTTCTTT.

The V gene is TRBV19, the J gene TRBJ1-6; a possible D gene is TRBD1 (5 bases). The germline V and J ends were trimmed by 6 bases and 10 bases, with 22 bases remaining between them. The germline gives CDR1 LNHDA, CDR2 SQIVND (reference sequence). This CDR3 spans 16 amino acids. CDR3 sequence (DNA): TGTGCCAGTAGCCAACAGTGGGCCCCCCGGGGGTCACCCCTCCACTTT. Translated, it gives CASSQQWAPRGSPLHF.